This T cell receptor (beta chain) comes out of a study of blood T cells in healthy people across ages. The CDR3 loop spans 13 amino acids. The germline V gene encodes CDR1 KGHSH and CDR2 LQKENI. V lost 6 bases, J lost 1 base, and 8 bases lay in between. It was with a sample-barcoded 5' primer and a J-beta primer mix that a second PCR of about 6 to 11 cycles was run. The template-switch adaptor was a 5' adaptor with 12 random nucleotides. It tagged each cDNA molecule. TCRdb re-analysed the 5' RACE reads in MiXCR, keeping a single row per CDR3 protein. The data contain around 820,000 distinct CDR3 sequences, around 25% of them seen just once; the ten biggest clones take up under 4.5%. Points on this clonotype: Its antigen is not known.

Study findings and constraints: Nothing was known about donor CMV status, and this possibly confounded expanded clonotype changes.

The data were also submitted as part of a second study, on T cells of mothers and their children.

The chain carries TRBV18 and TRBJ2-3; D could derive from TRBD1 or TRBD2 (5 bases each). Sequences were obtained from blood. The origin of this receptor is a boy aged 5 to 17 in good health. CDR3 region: CASSRDRTDTQYF. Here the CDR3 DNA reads TGTGCCAGCTCCCGGGACCGCACAGATACGCAGTATTTT.